This is a list of T cell receptor beta chains from one sample in a study of OX40 agonist ivuxolimab in advanced cancers. The protocol was immunoSEQ multiplex PCR, while the TCRdb copy is restricted to in-frame clones and leaves out a portion. Of 80,000 or so clones listed, about nine tenths are singletons. The source material was CD4+ or CD8+ T cells sorted from blood, sampled in a trial of the OX40 agonist ivuxolimab. Every receptor here comes from an adult with an advanced solid tumor such as melanoma, head and neck, liver or kidney cancer. CDR3s leave out the opening cysteine and the closing phenylalanine or tryptophan.

j_call,v_call,cdr3_aa
TRBJ2-4,TRBV7-2,ASTQDRGGNIQY
TRBJ1-1,TRBV5-1,ASSRGSENTEAF
TRBJ2-7,TRBV7-9,ASSFGGSSYEQY
TRBJ2-1,TRBV5-1,ASSSGTSGGYQDEQF
TRBJ1-5,TRBV27,ASSLSGIGYGNQPQH
TRBJ1-3,TRBV27,ASSRTPDLSSGNTIY
TRBJ1-6,TRBV25-1,ASSEINSREANSPLH
TRBJ1-1,TRBV30,AWSVQRARAF
TRBJ2-3,TRBV6-6,ASSYTDSSTDTQY
TRBJ1-1,TRBV19,ASRRTGLNTEAF
TRBJ1-2,TRBV5-1,ASSLAPTGPNYGYT
TRBJ2-2,TRBV4-1,ASSQVWGGTSGTGELF
TRBJ1-1,TRBV12-5,ASARTVNTEAF
TRBJ2-3,TRBV5-4,ASSLVRDADTQY
TRBJ2-2,TRBV7-2,ASSRSASNTGELF
TRBJ2-2,TRBV19,ASRAGQGASGELF
TRBJ2-2,TRBV19,ASSIAGAETGELF
TRBJ2-1,TRBV5-5,ASSLSGSASYNEQF
TRBJ1-6,TRBV10-1,ASGGGGDSPLH
TRBJ1-2,TRBV5-4,ASSSDSYGYT
TRBJ1-4,TRBV7-2,ASSSDRGNEKLF
TRBJ1-1,TRBV4-1,ASSQASTEAF
TRBJ2-1,TRBV5-1,ASSLGGEPNEQF
TRBJ2-2,TRBV7-3,ASSLQGATGELF
TRBJ1-1,TRBV6-6,ASSYTRKTEAF
TRBJ2-1,TRBV21-1,ASSKGQGPNRNEQF
TRBJ2-6,TRBV28,ASSLTGANVLT
TRBJ1-1,TRBV19,ASSKMEAF
TRBJ1-1,TRBV5-5,ASSLVGTNTEAF
TRBJ1-1,TRBV11-2,ASSARQGGNTEAF
TRBJ2-3,TRBV29-1,SALQNRIVTQY
TRBJ1-3,TRBV6-6,ASSFLRDSGNTIY
TRBJ1-2,TRBV6-1,ASSETLGPNYGYT
TRBJ1-2,TRBV6-1,ASSTTGNYGYT
TRBJ2-7,TRBV7-2,ASSFSAGGGYEQY
TRBJ2-2,TRBV7-2,ASSSYKGVTGELF
TRBJ1-2,TRBV28,ASSFRVIGYGYT
TRBJ1-1,TRBV19,ASSISRRRAF
TRBJ2-3,TRBV5-1,ASSLYEGADTQY
TRBJ2-7,TRBV11-3,ASSLVGSGKGEQY
TRBJ2-5,TRBV19,ASSIRGLYQETQY
TRBJ2-5,TRBV5-4,ASSLIALAGSYQETQY
TRBJ2-1,TRBV19,ASSIANHEQF
TRBJ1-1,TRBV5-1,ASSVGPGAEAF
TRBJ1-3,TRBV6-1,ASGIVSGNTIY
TRBJ2-1,TRBV25-1,ASSEIFGGRNEQF